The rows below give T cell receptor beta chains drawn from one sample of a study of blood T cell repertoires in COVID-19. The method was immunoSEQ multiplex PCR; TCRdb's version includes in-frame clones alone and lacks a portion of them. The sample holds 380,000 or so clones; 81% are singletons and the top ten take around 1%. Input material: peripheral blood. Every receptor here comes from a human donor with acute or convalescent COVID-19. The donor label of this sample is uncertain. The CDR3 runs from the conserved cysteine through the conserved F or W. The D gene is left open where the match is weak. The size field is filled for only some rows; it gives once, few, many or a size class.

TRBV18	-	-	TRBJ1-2	CASSPRGKTDGYTF	TGTGCCAGCTCACCAAGGGGGAAAACCGATGGCTACACCTTC
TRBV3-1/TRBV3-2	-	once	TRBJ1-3	CASSQWGGSGNTIYF	TGTGCCAGCAGCCAGTGGGGGGGATCTGGAAACACCATATATTTT
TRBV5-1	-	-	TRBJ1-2	CASSPGDREFGGYTF	TGCGCCAGCAGCCCGGGGGACCGGGAGTTTGGTGGCTACACCTTC
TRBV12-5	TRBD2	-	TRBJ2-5	CASGLDSPRGGQETQYF	TGTGCTAGTGGTTTGGACTCCCCACGCGGGGGGCAAGAGACCCAGTACTTC
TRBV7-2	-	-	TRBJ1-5	CASSLYGVSNQPQHF	TGTGCCAGCAGCTTATACGGGGTGAGCAATCAGCCCCAGCATTTT
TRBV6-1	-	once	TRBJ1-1	CASSETENTEAFF	TGTGCCAGCAGTGAGACAGAGAACACTGAAGCTTTCTTT
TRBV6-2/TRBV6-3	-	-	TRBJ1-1	CASSYTGFTEAFF	TGTGCCAGCAGCTATACAGGGTTTACTGAAGCTTTCTTT
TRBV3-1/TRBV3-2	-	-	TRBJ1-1	CASSRRTGEAFF	TGTGCCAGCAGCCGGAGGACGGGTGAAGCTTTCTTT
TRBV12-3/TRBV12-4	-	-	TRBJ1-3	CASSSGAGNTIYF	TGTGCCAGCAGTTCGGGGGCTGGAAACACCATATATTTT
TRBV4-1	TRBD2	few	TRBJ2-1	CASSLPREGQNEQFF	TGCGCCAGCAGCTTACCCAGGGAGGGCCAGAATGAGCAGTTCTTC
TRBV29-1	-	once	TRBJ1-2	CSVDRPGAGPLWGGYTF	TGCAGCGTTGATCGTCCCGGAGCGGGGCCCCTATGGGGTGGCTACACCTTC
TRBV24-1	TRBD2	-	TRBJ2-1	CATSSGVNNEQFF	TGTGCCACCTCTAGCGGGGTGAACAATGAGCAGTTCTTC
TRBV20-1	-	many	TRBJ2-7	CSALYTSEQYF	TGCAGTGCCTTATACACTAGCGAGCAGTACTTC
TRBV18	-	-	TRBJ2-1	CASSPDRHNEQFF	TGTGCCAGCTCACCAGACAGACATAATGAGCAGTTCTTC
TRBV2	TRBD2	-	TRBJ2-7	CASKREGPYEQYF	TGTGCCAGCAAGCGGGAGGGCCCCTACGAGCAGTACTTC
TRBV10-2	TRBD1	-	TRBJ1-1	CASSEFTTGGAFF	TGCGCCAGCAGTGAGTTCACTACAGGGGGGGCTTTCTTT
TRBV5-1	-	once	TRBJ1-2	CASSLGQSNYGYTF	TGCGCCAGCAGCTTGGGACAGAGTAACTATGGCTACACCTTC
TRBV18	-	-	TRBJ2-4	CASSPLGGAAKNIQYF	TGTGCCAGCTCACCCTTGGGCGGGGCGGCCAAAAACATTCAGTACTTC
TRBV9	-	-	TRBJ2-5	CASSVSPVYQETQYF	TGTGCCAGCAGCGTATCCCCGGTGTACCAAGAGACCCAGTACTTC
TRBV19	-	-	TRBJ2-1	CASSQPGVKNEQFF	TGTGCCAGTAGCCAACCCGGGGTGAAGAATGAGCAGTTCTTC
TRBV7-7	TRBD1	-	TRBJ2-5	CASSQTGGRGETQYF	TGTGCCAGCAGCCAAACAGGGGGCCGCGGAGAGACCCAGTACTTC
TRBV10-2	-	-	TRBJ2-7	CASSQFSSYEQYF	TGCGCCAGCTCACAGTTTAGCTCCTACGAGCAGTACTTC
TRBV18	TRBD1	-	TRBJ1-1	CASSPLSDRVPYTEAFF	TGTGCCAGCTCACCACTGTCGGACAGGGTTCCTTACACTGAAGCTTTCTTT
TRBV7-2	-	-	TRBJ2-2	CASSLAVADTGELFF	TGTGCCAGCAGCTTAGCCGTCGCGGACACCGGGGAGCTGTTTTTT
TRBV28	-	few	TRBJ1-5	CASSPLGGGRQPQHF	TGTGCCAGCAGCCCCCTGGGGGGGGGCCGTCAGCCCCAGCATTTT
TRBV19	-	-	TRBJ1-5	CASADLGSNQPQHF	TGTGCCAGCGCTGACCTAGGCAGCAATCAGCCCCAGCATTTT
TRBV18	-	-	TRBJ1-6	CASSTTGAGNSPLHF	TGTGCCAGCTCCACCACTGGGGCGGGGAATTCACCCCTCCACTTT
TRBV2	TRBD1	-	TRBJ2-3	CASRRGPSTDTQYF	TGTGCCAGCAGGAGGGGGCCTAGCACAGATACGCAGTATTTT
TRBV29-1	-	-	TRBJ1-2	CSVQGGYYGYTF	TGCAGCGTCCAGGGAGGCTACTATGGCTACACCTTC
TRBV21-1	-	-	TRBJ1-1	CASSQGDAFF	TGTGCCAGCAGCCAGGGGGACGCTTTCTTT
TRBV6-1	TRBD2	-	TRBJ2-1	CASSASRAGAYNEQFF	TGTGCCAGCAGTGCCTCCAGAGCGGGGGCGTACAATGAGCAGTTCTTC
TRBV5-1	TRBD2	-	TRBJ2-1	CASSSRTRVNEQFF	TGCGCCAGCAGCTCAAGGACTAGGGTGAATGAGCAGTTCTTC
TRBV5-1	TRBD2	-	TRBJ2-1	CASSLVGGGIYNEQFF	TGCGCCAGCAGCTTGGTTGGCGGGGGGATTTACAATGAGCAGTTCTTC
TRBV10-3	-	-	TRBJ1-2	CAISGARGMYGYTF	TGTGCCATCAGTGGGGCCAGGGGAATGTATGGCTACACCTTC
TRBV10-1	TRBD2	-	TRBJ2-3	CARPWGGCSTDTQYF	TGCGCCAGGCCCTGGGGGGGATGTAGCACAGATACGCAGTATTTT
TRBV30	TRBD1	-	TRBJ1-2	CAWSLGGGGYTF	TGTGCCTGGAGCCTAGGAGGGGGCGGCTACACCTTC
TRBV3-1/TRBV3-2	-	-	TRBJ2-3	CASSYMGRGPSTDTQYF	TGTGCCAGCAGCTATATGGGGCGGGGACCTAGCACAGATACGCAGTATTTT
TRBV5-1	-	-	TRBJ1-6	CASSRTGNSYNSPLHF	TGCGCCAGCAGTCGAACAGGAAACTCCTATAATTCACCCCTCCACTTT
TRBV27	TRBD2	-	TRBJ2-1	CASGRDYSNEQFF	TGTGCCAGCGGCAGGGACTACTCCAATGAGCAGTTCTTC
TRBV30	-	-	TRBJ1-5	CAWSLPLSNQPQHF	TGTGCCTGGAGTCTCCCGCTAAGCAATCAGCCCCAGCATTTT
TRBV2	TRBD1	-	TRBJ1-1	CATHLERTGSTEAFF	TGTGCCACCCACCTGGAGAGGACAGGATCCACTGAAGCTTTCTTT
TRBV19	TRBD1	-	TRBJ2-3	CASRLTGGPDTQYF	TGTGCCAGTAGATTGACAGGGGGGCCAGATACGCAGTATTTT
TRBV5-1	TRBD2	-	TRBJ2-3	CASSPRLAGATDTQYF	TGCGCCAGCAGCCCGCGGCTAGCGGGGGCCACAGATACGCAGTATTTT
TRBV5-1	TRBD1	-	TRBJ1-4	CASTPTGNHEKLFF	TGCGCCAGCACACCGACAGGGAATCATGAAAAACTGTTTTTT
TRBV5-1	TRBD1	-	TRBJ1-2	CASSLGSGTDGYTF	TGCGCCAGCAGCTTGGGCTCCGGGACAGATGGCTACACCTTC
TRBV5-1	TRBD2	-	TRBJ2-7	CASSPSAGAPYEQYF	TGCGCCAGCAGCCCGTCGGCGGGAGCTCCCTACGAGCAGTACTTC
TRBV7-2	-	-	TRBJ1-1	CASSLGTIRTEAFF	TGTGCCAGCAGCTTGGGGACAATCCGCACTGAAGCTTTCTTT
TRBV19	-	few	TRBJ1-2	CASRTRGQLNYGYTF	TGTGCCAGTCGAACCCGAGGACAGCTTAACTATGGCTACACCTTC
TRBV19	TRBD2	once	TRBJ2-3	CASNSFGRMGTDTQYF	TGTGCCAGTAACTCCTTCGGGAGGATGGGCACAGATACGCAGTATTTT
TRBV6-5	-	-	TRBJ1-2	CAIHGGPGNYGYTF	TGTGCCATCCACGGGGGGCCTGGAAACTATGGCTACACCTTC
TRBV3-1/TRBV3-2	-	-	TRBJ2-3	CASSTRRPDTQYF	TGTGCCAGCAGTACGCGCCGTCCAGATACGCAGTATTTT
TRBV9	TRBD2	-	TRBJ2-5	CASSSGGGGEETQYF	TGTGCCAGCAGCTCTGGCGGGGGGGGCGAAGAGACCCAGTACTTC
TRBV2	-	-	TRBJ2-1	CASSERTSHEQFF	TGTGCCAGCAGTGAACGCACGAGTCATGAGCAGTTCTTC
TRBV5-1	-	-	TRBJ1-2	CASSFQGSEGYTF	TGCGCCAGCAGCTTCCAGGGTTCCGAGGGCTACACCTTC
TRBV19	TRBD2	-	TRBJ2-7	CASSSGGTGLYEQYF	TGTGCCAGTAGTAGCGGGGGAACAGGCCTCTACGAGCAGTACTTC